These 20 T cell receptor beta chains were sequenced from one sample in a study of blood T cell repertoires in COVID-19. The table came from immunoSEQ multiplex PCR; TCRdb's copy has only in-frame clones and leaves some out. The sample lists 200,000 to 300,000 clones, about 85% occurring once. The sequencing input was peripheral blood. These receptors were collected from a man aged 55-75 years who had recovered from COVID-19.

This chain links TRBV7-3 with TRBJ2-1; 7 nucleotides align to TRBD2. The CDR3 has 15 residues. V gave up 5 bases and J gave up 7 bases; unmatched junction bases: 11. CDR1 and CDR2 from the germline V gene are SGHTA and FQGTGA. The CDR3 DNA reads as TGTGCCAGCAGCCCTCAAGCGGGGTTCGGTAATGAGCAGTTCTTC. Its translation is CASSPQAGFGNEQFF. Supplemented by reference TRBV7-3 and TRBJ2-1, the full variable domain reads GAGVSQTPSNKVTEKGKYVELRCDPISGHTALYWYRQSLGQGPEFLIYFQGTGAADDSGLPNDRFFAVRPEGSVSTLKIQRTERGDSAVYLCASSPQAGFGNEQFFGPGTRLTVL.

The J gene is TRBJ1-4, the V gene TRBV3-1 (or the pseudogene TRBV3-2); TRBD1 matches 9 bases. Germline CDR1 LGHDT, CDR2 YNNKEL (reference sequence). CDR3 length: 18 amino acids. After removal of 10 bases from V and 0 bases from J, the junction contained 15 bases not matched to a gene. The CDR3 region is CATKLRDRVTSTNEKLFF. As DNA, the CDR3 is TGTGCCACAAAATTGAGGGACAGGGTCACTTCAACTAATGAAAAACTGTTTTTT.

This clone has a handful of counts. V usage is TRBV5-4 and J usage is TRBJ1-6; D unclear. Between the trimmed V and J ends, which lost 0 bases and 5 bases, there was a span of 9 bases. CDR3 length equals 15 residues. CDR1 and CDR2 (germline): SGHNT, YYREEE (reference sequence). CDR3 loop: CASSLAGVNNSPLHF. The CDR3 nucleotides are TGTGCCAGCAGCTTGGCCGGGGTGAATAATTCACCCCTCCACTTT.

A remark on this clone: This sample includes further DNA sequences coding for the same CDR3. V gene TRBV12-3 or TRBV12-4 combines with J gene TRBJ1-2, with D possibly TRBD1 on 5 matching bases. The V and J ends lost 8 bases and 0 bases respectively, with 10 bases between them. This CDR3 has 13 amino acids. CDR3 protein: CASRDSSNYGYTF. The DNA for the CDR3 is TGTGCCAGCCGAGACAGTTCTAACTATGGCTACACCTTC.

The chain couples TRBV27 to TRBJ2-7, with D possibly TRBD2 on 7 matching bases. This CDR3 has 15 amino acids. Germline-derived CDR1 and CDR2 are MNHEY and SMNVEV (reference sequence). V lost 2 bases, J lost 0 bases, and 11 bases lay in between. Written as DNA, the CDR3 is TGTGCCAGCAGTTTAAAAGGGGGGGCCTCCTACGAGCAGTACTTC. Protein product: CASSLKGGASYEQYF.

The chain combines TRBV5-6 with TRBJ1-5, with 8 bases identical to TRBD1. The CDR3 runs 16 residues. CDR1 SGHDT and CDR2 YYEEEE come from the germline V gene. V gave up 4 bases and J gave up 2 bases; unmatched junction bases: 8. The CDR3 DNA reads TGTGCCAGCAGCCTCCTGACAGGGGCGCGCAATCAGCCCCAGCATTTT. Amino acid sequence: CASSLLTGARNQPQHF.

The rearrangement joins TRBV19 to TRBJ2-4; TRBD2 is a possible D gene (7 bases). V was clipped by 7 bases and J by 4 bases, with 23 bases between them. This CDR3 has 17 amino acids. Germline values: CDR1 LNHDA, CDR2 SQIVND (reference sequence). CDR3 sequence reads: CASMEVYGRGAKNIQYF. CDR3 in DNA: TGTGCCAGTATGGAGGTTTACGGTCGGGGGGCGAAAAACATTCAGTACTTC. The complete variable domain, with remaining parts taken from reference TRBV19 and TRBJ2-4, reads DGGITQSPKYLFRKEGQNVTLSCEQNLNHDAMYWYRQDPGQGLRLIYYSQIVNDFQKGDIAEGYSVSREKKESFPLTVTSAQKNPTAFYLCASMEVYGRGAKNIQYFGAGTRLSVL.

This chain uses TRBV12-3 or TRBV12-4 with TRBJ2-5; 8 nucleotides line up with TRBD2. This CDR3 is built from 13 residues. V dropped 6 bases and J dropped 5; count of bases not matched to a gene: 5. The CDR3 DNA follows: TGTGCCAGCAGCCTTAGCGGGGTTGAGACCCAGTACTTC. It yields the protein CASSLSGVETQYF.

This chain connects TRBV27 to TRBJ2-2; D is unclear. Per germline, CDR1 MNHEY and CDR2 SMNVEV (reference sequence). CDR3 length: 13 residues. Trimming took off 4 bases at V and 1 base at J, with 4 bases between the two ends. This CDR3 is CASSWQNTGELFF. DNA of the CDR3: TGTGCCAGCAGTTGGCAGAACACCGGGGAGCTGTTTTTT.

This sequence joins TRBV11-2 and TRBJ1-5; the match to TRBD1 covers 8 bases. CDR3 length equals 15 residues. V trimming: 5 bases; J trimming: 3 bases; junction bases outside the gene matches: 6. Germline V CDR1 and CDR2: SGHAT, FQNNGV. The CDR3 spells CASSRGDRPNQPQHF. DNA for the CDR3: TGTGCCAGCAGCCGGGGGGACAGGCCCAATCAGCCCCAGCATTTT.

The rearrangement joins TRBV3-1 (or the pseudogene TRBV3-2) to TRBJ1-2, with D unclear. The CDR3 totals 13 residues. With 1 base removed from V and 8 bases from J, the gap between germline ends came to 11 bases. Germline CDR1 LGHDT, CDR2 YNNKEL (reference sequence). CDR3 sequence reads: CASSQGPGRGYTF. CDR3 bases: TGTGCCAGCAGCCAAGGGCCGGGGAGAGGCTACACCTTC.

V is TRBV7-8 and J is TRBJ1-6; no definite D call. Germline CDR1 is SGHVS and CDR2 is FQNEAQ. V was trimmed by 5 bases and J by 11 bases, leaving 13 bases between them. This CDR3 has 13 amino acids. The CDR3 region has the DNA TGTGCCAGCAGCCCCGGGAAAGTGACACCCCTCCACTTT. This encodes CASSPGKVTPLHF.

This clone was detected a few times. J is TRBJ2-1 and V is TRBV19; 7 positions agree with TRBD1. Germline CDR1 and CDR2: LNHDA and SQIVND (reference sequence). After removal of 5 bases from V and 4 bases from J, the junction contained 5 bases not matched to a gene. The CDR3 extends over 14 amino acids. The CDR3 sequence is CASSPGQTYNEQFF. The DNA of the CDR3 is TGTGCCAGTAGTCCGGGACAGACATACAATGAGCAGTTCTTC.

The sample holds one count of this clone. This chain uses TRBV7-9 with TRBJ2-6, with 7 bases matching TRBD1. CDR3 length: 16 amino acids. V trimming: 6 bases; J trimming: 2 bases; junction bases outside the gene matches: 7. Germline CDR1 reads SEHNR; CDR2 reads FQNEAQ (reference sequence). The CDR3 DNA sequence: TGTGCCAGCAGACGTACAGGGGCAGCTGGGGCCAACGTCCTGACTTTC. Translated: CASRRTGAAGANVLTF.

V usage is TRBV9 and J usage is TRBJ1-2; D unresolved. CDR1 SGDLS and CDR2 YYNGEE come from the germline V gene. V lost 4 bases, J lost 2 bases, and 9 bases lay in between. The CDR3 runs to 13 residues. This CDR3 is CASSSTGNYGYTF. The CDR3 nucleotides are TGTGCCAGCAGCTCCACCGGGAACTATGGCTACACCTTC.

Worth noting for this clone: This same CDR3 is encoded by further DNA sequences in the sample. The CDR3 here is CASSLAGNYGYTF. CDR3 DNA sequence: TGTGCCAGCAGTTTGGCGGGGAACTATGGCTACACCTTC. The chain has TRBV27 and TRBJ1-2; D uncertain. Deletions cut 3 bases from V and 2 bases from J, with 7 bases between. The germline V gene has CDR1 MNHEY and CDR2 SMNVEV (reference sequence). The CDR3 is made up of 13 amino acids.

The J gene is TRBJ1-3, the V gene TRBV3-1 (or the pseudogene TRBV3-2); no definite D call. The CDR3 runs to 13 residues. CDR1 and CDR2 (germline): LGHDT, YNNKEL (reference sequence). V was trimmed by 4 bases and J by 4 bases, leaving 8 bases between them. The CDR3 loop is CASSPMQGNTIYF. The CDR3 DNA reads as TGTGCCAGCAGCCCAATGCAGGGAAACACCATATATTTT.

This chain links TRBV11-2 with TRBJ2-7, with D perhaps TRBD1 (7 bases). The V end was cut by 7 bases, the J end by 4 bases, with 23 bases between. The CDR3 contains 16 residues. Germline CDR1 is SGHAT and CDR2 is FQNNGV. The CDR3 DNA is TGTGCCAGCAACTCACTAGTGGGCAGGGGGGCATACGAGCAGTACTTC. It codes for CASNSLVGRGAYEQYF.

This chain connects TRBV18 to TRBJ2-7, with 7 bases lining up with TRBD2. This CDR3 has 13 amino acids. Germline V gives CDR1 KGHSH, CDR2 LQKENI. V shed 6 bases, J shed 3 bases, and the junction held 5 bases outside the gene matches. The CDR3 loop is CASSESGVYEQYF. The DNA of the CDR3 is TGTGCCAGCTCCGAGAGCGGGGTCTACGAGCAGTACTTC.

V usage is TRBV25-1 and J usage is TRBJ1-5; a weak D match, TRBD1 (6 bases). CDR1 MGHDK and CDR2 SYGVNS come from the germline V gene. Trimming shortened V by 2 bases and J by 4 bases, and 9 bases separated the two germline ends. CDR3 length equals 14 residues. CDR3 nucleotide sequence: TGTGCCAGCAGTGAAGCAGGGGCAAATCAGCCCCAGCATTTT. Its protein product is CASSEAGANQPQHF. The full variable domain, with the rest looked up from reference TRBV25-1 and TRBJ1-5, is EADIYQTPRYLVIGTGKKITLECSQTMGHDKMYWYQQDPGMELHLIHYSYGVNSTEKGDLSSESTVSRIRTEHFPLTLESARPSHTSQYLCASSEAGANQPQHFGDGTRLSIL.